This T cell receptor beta chain was identified during a study of T cell responses to AZD1222 COVID-19 vaccine. The assay was immunoSEQ multiplex PCR, and TCRdb's table has in-frame clones only and misses some. The data contain approximately 97,000 clones, approximately 90% of them seen just once; the ten biggest clones take up 5%. This CDR3 contains 14 residues. The V gene's germline CDR1 is MDHEN and CDR2 SYDVKM. The V gene lost 3 bases and the J gene lost 4 bases, with 10 bases spanning the gap. The chain combines TRBV28 with TRBJ1-5, with D perhaps matching TRBD1 (5 bases). The sample in question was peripheral blood, obtained on day 0 of AZD1222 vaccination. The receptor was isolated from an adult in good health. In nucleotides, the CDR3 is TGTGCCAGCAGTTTGGGTTCAGGGAATCAGCCCCAGCATTTT. Translating it yields CASSLGSGNQPQHF.